Listed here are 21 T cell receptor beta chains from one sample, sequenced in a study of monozygotic twins with cystic fibrosis. Data came from immunoSEQ multiplex PCR; TCRdb stores just in-frame clones and leaves some out. This sample yields 9,500 to 14,000 clones, of which about 96% are seen a single time; more than 0.8% belongs to the top ten. The sequencing sample was made of blood. The source of these receptors is a boy younger than 18 with cystic fibrosis.

The chain is built from TRBV5-6 and TRBJ2-2; 8 nucleotides match TRBD2. The CDR3 totals 15 residues. Germline lookup yields CDR1 SGHDT and CDR2 YYEEEE. J was trimmed by 2 bases and V by 5 bases; bases with no gene match: 5. The DNA of the CDR3 is TGTGCCAGCAGGAGACTAGCGTCAAACACCGGGGAGCTGTTTTTT. Its translation: CASRRLASNTGELFF.

This rearrangement joins TRBV14 to TRBJ2-5; 11 bases agree with TRBD1. This CDR3 is built from 14 residues. J gave up 3 bases and V 8 bases, and 5 bases lay outside the gene matches. CDR1 is SGHDN and CDR2 is FVKESK in the germline V gene. The CDR3: CASGTGGLEETQYF. CDR3 sequence (DNA): TGTGCCAGCGGGACAGGGGGTTTGGAAGAGACCCAGTACTTC.

This chain uses TRBV4-2 with TRBJ2-2, with 12 bases matching TRBD2. Germline CDR1 and CDR2: LGHNA and YNFKEQ. The V gene end was trimmed by 3 bases and the J gene end by 9 bases; junction bases not matched to a gene: 5. CDR3 size: 15 residues. The CDR3 DNA sequence: TGTGCCAGCAGCCACCAGACTAGCGGGGGCTGGGAGCTGTTTTTT. It translates to CASSHQTSGGWELFF.

V and J are TRBV19 and TRBJ1-1; D remains ambiguous. The CDR3 spans 15 residues. Trimming shortened V by 6 bases and J by 0 bases, and 14 bases separated the two germline ends. The germline V gene encodes CDR1 LNHDA and CDR2 SQIVND (reference sequence). The CDR3 region has the DNA TGTGCCAGTAGAGTAGGCTTTAGACTGAACACTGAAGCTTTCTTT. Residues: CASRVGFRLNTEAFF.

This chain connects TRBV7-3 to TRBJ1-2; the D is unclear. CDR3 length: 13 residues. Germline V CDR1 and CDR2: SGHTA, FQGTGA. The V and J ends lost 5 bases and 1 base respectively, with 8 bases between them. This chain's CDR3 is CASSPENNYGYTF. CDR3 DNA: TGTGCCAGCAGCCCTGAGAATAACTATGGCTACACCTTC. Looking up the rest from reference TRBV7-3 and TRBJ1-2 gives the full variable domain: GAGVSQTPSNKVTEKGKYVELRCDPISGHTALYWYRQSLGQGPEFLIYFQGTGAADDSGLPNDRFFAVRPEGSVSTLKIQRTERGDSAVYLCASSPENNYGYTFGSGTRLTVV.

The chain is built from TRBV29-1 and TRBJ2-3, with 7 bases identical to TRBD2. The CDR3 contains 14 residues. From germline, CDR1 is SQVTM and CDR2 ANQGSEA. The V gene end was trimmed by 7 bases and the J gene end by 3 bases; junction bases not matched to a gene: 10. CDR3 bases: TGCAGCGAAGCGGGGCAGGGTGGTACAGATACGCAGTATTTT. Translated, it gives CSEAGQGGTDTQYF.

The V call is TRBV11-3, the J call TRBJ2-3, with TRBD2 identical over 12 bases. Germline CDR1 and CDR2: SGHNT and YENEEA. The CDR3 covers 20 residues. V lost 5 bases and J lost 2; bases outside the gene matches: 17. CDR3 in DNA: TGTGCCAGCAGCAAGTCCGGCCTAGCGGGGGGGTTCAAAGACACAGATACGCAGTATTTT. It translates to CASSKSGLAGGFKDTDTQYF.

The chain joins TRBV28 to TRBJ2-1; D possibly corresponds to TRBD1 (5 bases). V was cut by 3 bases and J by 6 bases, with 15 bases left in between. Germline assignment: CDR1 MDHEN and CDR2 SYDVKM. The CDR3 runs 15 residues. The CDR3, as DNA: TGTGCCAGCAGTTTTAGACAGCTACCGGGCAATGAGCAGTTCTTC. As protein: CASSFRQLPGNEQFF.

This sequence joins TRBV28 and TRBJ1-4; D uncertain. Trimming stripped 6 bases from V and 2 bases from J, with 13 bases between. In germline, CDR1 is MDHEN, CDR2 SYDVKM. The CDR3 runs to 15 residues. Here the CDR3 DNA reads TGTGCCAGCAGCCGAGCGGGGTCGACTAATGAAAAACTGTTTTTT. Translation gives CASSRAGSTNEKLFF.

V usage is TRBV6-5 and J usage is TRBJ2-3; 7 bases line up with TRBD1. V lost 8 bases to trimming and J lost 7 bases; unmatched junction nucleotides: 6. There are 12 residues in the CDR3. CDR1 is MNHEY and CDR2 is SVGAGI in the germline V gene. DNA of the CDR3: TGTGCCAGCGACAGGGCACAGAATACGCAGTATTTT. It translates to CASDRAQNTQYF.

V is TRBV10-3 and J is TRBJ2-7; D may match TRBD1 or TRBD2 (6 bases each). Per germline, CDR1 ENHRY and CDR2 SYGVKD. This CDR3 is built from 18 residues. Trimming removed 3 bases at V and 3 bases at J, with 24 bases between. In nucleotides, the CDR3 is TGTGCCATCAGTGACATGGACGTCGGGGGCAGGGGAGACTACGAGCAGTACTTC. Translated: CAISDMDVGGRGDYEQYF.

The V gene is TRBV7-2, the J gene TRBJ2-1; TRBD2 agrees at 12 bases. CDR3 size: 15 residues. V trimming: 3 bases; J trimming: 7 bases; junction bases outside the gene matches: 4. Per the germline V gene, CDR1 is SGHTA and CDR2 is FQGNSA. The DNA of the CDR3 is TGTGCCAGCAGCTTGACTAGCGGGAGATTTAATGAGCAGTTCTTC. Its protein product is CASSLTSGRFNEQFF.

The V call is TRBV10-3, the J call TRBJ2-1; TRBD1 or TRBD2 may be the D gene (6 bases each). This CDR3 comprises 13 residues. CDR1 and CDR2 (germline): ENHRY, SYGVKD. Trimming cost V 11 bases and J 8 bases, with 19 bases left between them. The CDR3 DNA is TGTGCCTCCTGGGGGGCTAGAGGGGATGAGCAGTTCTTC. Translating gives CASWGARGDEQFF.

V gene TRBV6-5 combines with J gene TRBJ1-2, with TRBD1 matching 8 bases. V gave up 6 bases and J gave up 8 bases; unmatched junction bases: 14. The CDR3 contains 15 residues. Germline CDR1 is MNHEY and CDR2 is SVGAGI. CDR3 amino acids: CASRSSGTGFSGYTF. For the CDR3, the DNA is TGTGCCAGCAGATCCTCAGGGACAGGTTTTTCGGGCTACACCTTC.

The V and J genes are TRBV14 and TRBJ1-2, with a tentative D call TRBD1 (6 bases). The CDR3 sequence is 12 residues long. Germline V gene lookup returns CDR1 SGHDN and CDR2 FVKESK. V lost 4 bases, J lost 8 bases, and 11 bases lay in between. The CDR3 here is CASSLNRVGYTF. For the CDR3, the DNA is TGTGCCAGCAGCCTCAACAGGGTCGGCTACACCTTC.

The chain joins TRBV19 to TRBJ2-7, with TRBD2 identical over 8 bases. The CDR3 covers 15 residues. From germline, CDR1 is LNHDA and CDR2 SQIVND (reference sequence). V lost 3 bases to trimming and J lost 2 bases; unmatched junction nucleotides: 6. In nucleotides, the CDR3 is TGTGCCAGTAGTATTGGTGGCGGGGGGACCTACGAGCAGTACTTC. It specifies CASSIGGGGTYEQYF.

V gene TRBV9 combines with J gene TRBJ2-7; tentative D call: TRBD1 (5 bases). The V gene lost 0 bases and the J gene lost 2 bases, with 9 bases spanning the gap. The CDR3 contains 14 residues. Germline V gene lookup returns CDR1 SGDLS and CDR2 YYNGEE. CDR3 DNA: TGTGCCAGCAGCGTAGTTGCAGGGACCTACGAGCAGTACTTC. It is translated as CASSVVAGTYEQYF.

The J gene is TRBJ2-7, the V gene TRBV7-9; no clear D gene. With 4 bases removed from V and 4 bases from J, the gap between germline ends came to 5 bases. The CDR3 is 11 residues long. Germline V gene lookup returns CDR1 SEHNR and CDR2 FQNEAQ (reference sequence). The CDR3 DNA reads as TGTGCCAGCAGCTCAACATACGAGCAGTACTTC. Its protein is CASSSTYEQYF. The full variable domain, its missing parts supplied by reference TRBV7-9 and TRBJ2-7, is DTGVSQNPRHKITKRGQNVTFRCDPISEHNRLYWYRQTLGQGPEFLTYFQNEAQLEKSRLLSDRFSAERPKGSFSTLEIQRTEQGDSAMYLCASSSTYEQYFGPGTRLTVT.

This chain connects TRBV4-2 to TRBJ1-2, with 11 bases lining up with TRBD1. V gave up 1 base and J gave up 7 bases; unmatched junction bases: 11. The germline gives CDR1 LGHNA, CDR2 YNFKEQ. This CDR3 is built from 17 residues. CDR3 in DNA: TGTGCCAGCAGCCAAGTATCATTCGGACAGGGGGCAGGTGGCTACACCTTC. Protein: CASSQVSFGQGAGGYTF.

The chain uses TRBV5-1 and TRBJ2-2; TRBD1 aligns across 9 bases. The CDR3 length is 16 residues. Germline CDR1 is SGHRS and CDR2 is YFSETQ. Losses at the gene ends were 3 bases for V and 5 bases for J; bases not matched to a gene: 8. CDR3 amino acids: CASSSLQGARTGELFF. CDR3 sequence (DNA): TGCGCCAGCAGCTCACTACAGGGGGCTCGGACCGGGGAGCTGTTTTTT.

V usage is TRBV19 and J usage is TRBJ2-3, with 9 bases that match TRBD2. Germline-derived CDR1 and CDR2 are LNHDA and SQIVND (reference sequence). The CDR3 consists of 15 residues. J lost 0 bases, V lost 3 bases, and 1 base had no gene match. In nucleotides, the CDR3 is TGTGCCAGTAGTATTAGCGGGAGAAGCACAGATACGCAGTATTTT. Encoded protein: CASSISGRSTDTQYF.